Below, 31 T cell receptor beta chains from the same sample are listed, as sequenced in a study of blood T cell repertoires in COVID-19. Some clones are missing from TCRdb's copy, which holds only in-frame ones; the method was immunoSEQ multiplex PCR. The sample includes about 320,000 clones, roughly 91% of them seen just once. Sequencing was performed on peripheral blood. All receptors derive from a woman in her twenties or thirties with COVID-19, enrolled during active disease.

The CDR3: CASSPTGQLLSQPQHF. DNA of the CDR3: TGTGCCAGCAGCCCGACGGGACAGCTTTTGTCTCAGCCCCAGCATTTT. The chain carries TRBV7-9 and TRBJ1-5; TRBD1 matches 7 bases. The CDR3 length is 16 residues. The V gene's germline CDR1 is SEHNR and CDR2 FQNEAQ (reference sequence). The junction had 13 bases not matched to a gene; V was cut back by 5 bases and J by 6 bases.

J is TRBJ2-3 and V is TRBV5-4, with a tentative D call TRBD2 (6 bases). The V gene's germline CDR1 is SGHNT and CDR2 YYREEE (reference sequence). The CDR3 extends over 16 amino acids. Trimming cost V 4 bases and J 2 bases, with 17 bases left between them. CDR3 coding DNA: TGTGCCAGCAGCCTGGAAAGCGGGCGCTTCACAGATACGCAGTATTTT. As protein: CASSLESGRFTDTQYF.

V gene TRBV6-5 combines with J gene TRBJ1-5, with a tentative D call TRBD1 (5 bases). The germline V and J ends were trimmed by 0 bases and 6 bases, with 9 bases remaining between them. The CDR3 loop spans 14 amino acids. Germline V lookup: CDR1 MNHEY, CDR2 SVGAGI. CDR3: CASSYSLQGQPQHF. The DNA of the CDR3 is TGTGCCAGCAGTTACTCTCTGCAGGGTCAGCCCCAGCATTTT.

The chain carries TRBV5-1 and TRBJ2-2; a possible D gene is TRBD2 (7 bases). V lost 4 bases and J 6 bases, leaving 13 bases between the germline ends. CDR1 is SGHRS, CDR2 YFSETQ, per germline. The CDR3 runs to 14 residues. The CDR3 loop is CASSGGAGSGELFF. CDR3 sequence (DNA): TGCGCCAGCAGCGGGGGGGCCGGGTCCGGGGAGCTGTTTTTT.

The rearrangement joins TRBV5-6 to TRBJ2-1; TRBD2 might be the D (6 bases). CDR1 and CDR2 (germline): SGHDT, YYEEEE. Trimming pared 0 bases from V and 7 bases from J, leaving 11 bases between. The CDR3 has 14 residues. CDR3 nucleotides: TGTGCCAGCAGCTTGGGGGCGGGAAGGAATGAGCAGTTCTTC. Protein product: CASSLGAGRNEQFF. Filled out from reference TRBV5-6 and TRBJ2-1, the complete variable domain reads DAGVTQSPTHLIKTRGQQVTLRCSPKSGHDTVSWYQQALGQGPQFIFQYYEEEERQRGNFPDRFSGHQFPNYSSELNVNALLLGDSALYLCASSLGAGRNEQFFGPGTRLTVL.

The rearrangement joins TRBV13 to TRBJ2-3; TRBD1 aligns across 8 bases. J gave up 4 bases and V 5 bases, and 5 bases lay outside the gene matches. This CDR3 spans 14 amino acids. Germline CDR1 reads PRHDT; CDR2 reads FYEKMQ (reference sequence). The CDR3 here is CASSVAGGADTQYF. CDR3 nucleotides: TGTGCCAGCAGCGTTGCAGGGGGCGCAGATACGCAGTATTTT.

This chain connects TRBV18 to TRBJ1-5; TRBD1 might be the D (6 bases). The germline V gene has CDR1 KGHSH and CDR2 LQKENI. The CDR3 consists of 13 residues. Trimming took 5 bases from V and 9 from J, leaving 14 bases between them. The CDR3 DNA reads as TGTGCCAGCTCAGACACCCTCAGGGGGCCCCAGCATTTT. Protein: CASSDTLRGPQHF. Based on the CDR3 plus reference TRBV18 and TRBJ1-5, the full variable domain is NAGVMQNPRHLVRRRGQEARLRCSPMKGHSHVYWYRQLPEEGLKFMVYLQKENIIDESGMPKERFSAEFPKEGPSILRIQQVVRGDSAAYFCASSDTLRGPQHFGDGTRLSIL.

The chain links TRBV19 to TRBJ2-2; TRBD1 agrees at 9 bases. J was trimmed by 7 bases and V by 9 bases; bases with no gene match: 12. Germline lookup yields CDR1 LNHDA and CDR2 SQIVND (reference sequence). CDR3 size: 15 residues. CDR3 loop: CARRRDREADGELFF. The CDR3 DNA reads TGTGCCAGGCGTCGGGACAGGGAAGCCGACGGGGAGCTGTTTTTT.

The rearrangement uses TRBV6-6 and TRBJ1-5, with 10 bases aligning to TRBD1. The germline CDR1 and CDR2 sequences are MNHNY and SVGAGI (reference sequence). The CDR3 has 17 residues. The V segment lost 5 bases and the J segment 9 bases; nucleotides outside the gene matches: 16. The CDR3 here is CASSRTPGQGLVGPQHF. In nucleotides, the CDR3 is TGTGCCAGCAGTCGAACTCCGGGACAGGGGTTAGTTGGGCCCCAGCATTTT.

The chain joins TRBV24-1 to TRBJ2-3, with TRBD2 as a possible D gene (5 bases). Germline values: CDR1 KGHDR, CDR2 SFDVKD. Trimming cost V 2 bases and J 4 bases, with 12 bases left between them. This CDR3 has 15 residues. Here the CDR3 reads CATSDSRRGADTQYF. The CDR3 DNA reads TGTGCCACCAGTGATTCCCGTCGGGGTGCAGATACGCAGTATTTT.

A note on this clone: One end of the junction varies from germline; a read error may be responsible. This chain joins TRBV6-1 and TRBJ2-7; D perhaps matches TRBD1 (6 bases). Germline values: CDR1 MNHNS, CDR2 SASEGT. This CDR3 has 14 residues. The CDR3 region is CASTEQGPNYGQYF. The CDR3 region has the DNA TGTGCCAGCACAGAACAGGGTCCTAATTACGGGCAGTACTTC.

The J gene is TRBJ2-2, the V gene TRBV14, with TRBD1 matching over 10 bases. Germline V gives CDR1 SGHDN, CDR2 FVKESK. Trimming removed 4 bases from V and 5 bases from J; junction bases left unmatched: 7. The CDR3 length is 16 residues. The CDR3 spells CASSPGQGRKTGELFF. The CDR3 DNA follows: TGTGCCAGCAGCCCGGGACAGGGGAGGAAAACCGGGGAGCTGTTTTTT.

The chain carries TRBV5-1 and TRBJ2-1; 11 nucleotides align to TRBD2. The germline V gene has CDR1 SGHRS and CDR2 YFSETQ. CDR3 length equals 18 residues. V lost 2 bases to trimming and J lost 2 bases; unmatched junction nucleotides: 9. Here the CDR3 reads CASSLITGTSGTYNEQFF. The CDR3 DNA sequence: TGCGCCAGCAGCTTAATTACCGGGACTAGCGGTACCTACAATGAGCAGTTCTTC.

This chain joins TRBV27 and TRBJ1-5; 9 bases are a match to TRBD1. The CDR3 runs 14 residues. Germline V gene lookup returns CDR1 MNHEY and CDR2 SMNVEV (reference sequence). V was clipped by 5 bases and J by 4 bases; unmatched bases: 3. This chain's CDR3 is CASSKTGGNQPQHF. The CDR3 DNA is TGTGCCAGCAGTAAGACAGGGGGGAATCAGCCCCAGCATTTT.

The chain couples TRBV7-9 to TRBJ1-3; D is undetermined. The germline V gene has CDR1 SEHNR and CDR2 FQNEAQ (reference sequence). The CDR3 is 16 residues long. With 1 base removed from V and 8 bases from J, the gap between germline ends came to 18 bases. CDR3 sequence reads: CASSLVRGSSVYTIYF. In nucleotides, the CDR3 is TGTGCCAGCAGCTTAGTTCGCGGAAGTTCCGTATACACCATATATTTT.

CDR3 bases: TGTGCCAGCAGACCGCAGGCAGAGACTGAAGCTTTCTTT. As protein: CASRPQAETEAFF. The chain employs TRBV5-4 and TRBJ1-1; D gene unclear. The CDR3 consists of 13 residues. Germline V lookup: CDR1 SGHNT, CDR2 YYREEE (reference sequence). V lost 5 bases and J lost 5, with 13 bases in between.

The CDR3 spells CASSLGQETQYF. Written as DNA, the CDR3 is TGCGCCAGCAGCTTGGGGCAGGAGACCCAGTACTTC. The J gene is TRBJ2-5, the V gene TRBV5-1, with unresolved D. Germline lookup yields CDR1 SGHRS and CDR2 YFSETQ. V shed 0 bases and J shed 5 bases, with 5 bases lying between them. The CDR3 loop spans 12 amino acids. The entire variable domain, with the rest obtained from reference TRBV5-1 and TRBJ2-5, is as follows: KAGVTQTPRYLIKTRGQQVTLSCSPISGHRSVSWYQQTPGQGLQFLFEYFSETQRNKGNFPGRFSGRQFSNSRSEMNVSTLELGDSALYLCASSLGQETQYFGPGTRLLVL.

In its sample, this clone was seen once. The chain recombines TRBV28 with TRBJ2-6; D gene unclear. CDR1 MDHEN and CDR2 SYDVKM come from the germline V gene. V dropped 10 bases and J dropped 1 base, with 8 bases sitting between them. This CDR3 has 13 residues. CDR3 loop: CAIKQSGANVLTF. Written as DNA, the CDR3 is TGTGCCATTAAACAGTCTGGGGCCAACGTCCTGACTTTC.

Of note for this clone: The sample carries other DNA sequences with the same CDR3. This chain uses TRBV5-6 with TRBJ2-1; 9 bases map to TRBD1. Germline V lookup: CDR1 SGHDT, CDR2 YYEEEE. V lost 3 bases, J lost 5 bases, and 6 bases stayed unmatched. The length of the CDR3 is 15 residues. The CDR3 nucleotides read TGTGCCAGCAGCTCACCGGGACAGGGAAACAATGAGCAGTTCTTC. Translating it yields CASSSPGQGNNEQFF.

V gene TRBV18 combines with J gene TRBJ2-7; D is possibly TRBD1 (5 bases). The germline V gene has CDR1 KGHSH and CDR2 LQKENI. The CDR3 totals 15 residues. V lost 3 bases, J lost 2 bases, and 14 bases lay in between. CDR3 nucleotides: TGTGCCAGCTCACCTAGTACAGCAGGGACCTACGAGCAGTACTTC. Translating gives CASSPSTAGTYEQYF.

The chain is built from TRBV19 and TRBJ2-3, with 13 bases lining up with TRBD2. Germline V gives CDR1 LNHDA, CDR2 SQIVND (reference sequence). V trimming: 2 bases; J trimming: 3 bases; junction bases outside the gene matches: 2. The CDR3 sequence is 16 residues long. Written as DNA, the CDR3 is TGTGCCAGTAGTATAACTAGCGGGGGGGCGACAGATACGCAGTATTTT. This translates into CASSITSGGATDTQYF.

V and J are TRBV6-2 or TRBV6-3 and TRBJ1-1; D gene unclear. Germline-derived CDR1 and CDR2 are MNHEY and SVGEGT. The V end was cut by 2 bases, the J end by 0 bases, with 16 bases between. This CDR3 has 17 amino acids. Here the CDR3 reads CASSYQVREILNTEAFF. The CDR3 DNA reads TGTGCCAGCAGTTACCAGGTCAGAGAAATCCTGAACACTGAAGCTTTCTTT.

V and J are TRBV5-8 and TRBJ2-3; 12 bases fit TRBD2. The CDR3 runs 19 residues. The V gene end was trimmed by 2 bases and the J gene end by 1 base; junction bases not matched to a gene: 11. The germline CDR1 and CDR2 sequences are SGHTS and YDEGEE. The chain's CDR3 is CASSFFYGTSGLRTDTQYF. DNA for the CDR3: TGTGCCAGCAGCTTTTTTTATGGGACTAGCGGGTTACGCACAGATACGCAGTATTTT.

J is TRBJ1-2 and V is TRBV19, with 7 bases identical to TRBD1. Per germline, CDR1 LNHDA and CDR2 SQIVND (reference sequence). J gave up 6 bases and V 10 bases, and 8 bases lay outside the gene matches. This CDR3 is built from 12 residues. This CDR3 is CATTTGINGYTF. The DNA for the CDR3 is TGTGCCACGACGACAGGGATCAATGGCTACACCTTC.

This clone appeared a few times. The J gene is TRBJ1-1, the V gene TRBV19; tentatively, D is TRBD1 (5 bases). Germline-derived CDR1 and CDR2 are LNHDA and SQIVND (reference sequence). The V end lost 7 bases, the J end lost 3 bases, and 15 bases lay between the germline ends. The CDR3 length is 14 residues. In nucleotides, the CDR3 is TGTGCCAGTACCGGAGGGGTTATAGACACTGAAGCTTTCTTT. Its translation is CASTGGVIDTEAFF. Supplemented by reference TRBV19 and TRBJ1-1, the full variable domain reads DGGITQSPKYLFRKEGQNVTLSCEQNLNHDAMYWYRQDPGQGLRLIYYSQIVNDFQKGDIAEGYSVSREKKESFPLTVTSAQKNPTAFYLCASTGGVIDTEAFFGQGTRLTVV.

This chain links TRBV5-5 with TRBJ2-7; D is perhaps TRBD2 (5 bases). The CDR3 sequence is 15 residues long. Germline CDR1 and CDR2: SGHKS and YYEKEE (reference sequence). V was clipped by 4 bases and J by 3 bases, with 17 bases between them. DNA of the CDR3: TGTGCCAGCAGCCCCTGGACGGAGGCGGTCTACGAGCAGTACTTC. Translated: CASSPWTEAVYEQYF.

About this clone itself: The same CDR3 is also encoded by other DNA sequences in this sample. The rearrangement uses TRBV5-1 and TRBJ2-5, with D possibly being TRBD1 (6 bases). Trimming removed 5 bases at V and 4 bases at J, with 9 bases between. The CDR3 has 12 amino acids. Germline values: CDR1 SGHRS, CDR2 YFSETQ. CDR3 sequence (DNA): TGCGCCAGCAGTCCCAGGGGAGAGACCCAGTACTTC. Its translation is CASSPRGETQYF.

The chain links TRBV5-4 to TRBJ1-6, with D maybe TRBD1 (6 bases). This CDR3 comprises 17 residues. The V gene lost 3 bases and the J gene lost 10 bases, with 23 bases spanning the gap. The germline V gene encodes CDR1 SGHNT and CDR2 YYREEE (reference sequence). The CDR3 bases are TGTGCCAGCAGCTCCACTAGGGGGGGGTCGGGTTCGTCACCCCTCCACTTT. Its protein product is CASSSTRGGSGSSPLHF. The full variable domain, in which reference TRBV5-4 and TRBJ1-6 provide the parts outside the CDR3, is ETGVTQSPTHLIKTRGQQVTLRCSSQSGHNTVSWYQQALGQGPQFIFQYYREEENGRGNFPPRFSGLQFPNYSSELNVNALELDDSALYLCASSSTRGGSGSSPLHFGNGTRLTVT.

The chain combines TRBV7-8 with TRBJ1-2, with 9 positions matching TRBD1. Germline V gives CDR1 SGHVS, CDR2 FQNEAQ. J gave up 4 bases and V 5 bases, and 5 bases lay outside the gene matches. The CDR3 is 14 residues long. CDR3 sequence reads: CASSQGTGFYGYTF. CDR3 in DNA: TGTGCCAGCAGCCAAGGGACAGGGTTCTATGGCTACACCTTC.

The chain couples TRBV4-2 to TRBJ2-7; TRBD2 aligns across 8 bases. Germline CDR1 is LGHNA and CDR2 is YNFKEQ. V was pared by 4 bases and J by 0 bases, with 8 bases of the junction left unmatched. This CDR3 has 16 amino acids. DNA of the CDR3: TGTGCCAGCAGCCCCTCCCACAGCGGGAGCTCCTACGAGCAGTACTTC. It translates to CASSPSHSGSSYEQYF.

The rearrangement uses TRBV2 and TRBJ2-7; the match to TRBD1 covers 8 bases. The ends lost 1 base at V and 5 bases at J; junction bases unmatched: 10. The CDR3 is made up of 16 amino acids. Germline V gene lookup returns CDR1 SNHLY and CDR2 FYNNEI. Here the CDR3 DNA reads TGTGCCAGCAGTGAAGGGACAGGGACGGTTGGTGACGAGCAGTACTTC. This encodes CASSEGTGTVGDEQYF.